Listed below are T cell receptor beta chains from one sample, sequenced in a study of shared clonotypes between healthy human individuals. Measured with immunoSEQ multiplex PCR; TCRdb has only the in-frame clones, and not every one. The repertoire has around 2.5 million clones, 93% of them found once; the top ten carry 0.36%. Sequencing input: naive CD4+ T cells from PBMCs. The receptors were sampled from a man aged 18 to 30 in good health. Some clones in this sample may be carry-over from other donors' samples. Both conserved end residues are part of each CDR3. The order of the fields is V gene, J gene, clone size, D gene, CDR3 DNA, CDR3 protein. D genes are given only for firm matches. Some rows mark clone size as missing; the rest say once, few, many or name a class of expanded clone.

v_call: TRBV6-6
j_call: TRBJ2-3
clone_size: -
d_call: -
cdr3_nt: TGTGCCAGTGTTCGGGCGGGGAGCACAGATACGCAGTATTTT
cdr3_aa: CASVRAGSTDTQYF

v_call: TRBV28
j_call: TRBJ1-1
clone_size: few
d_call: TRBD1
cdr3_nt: TGTGCCAGCAGTCCCCCCGGGACAGGCAGTCCTGAAGCTTTCTTT
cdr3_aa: CASSPPGTGSPEAFF

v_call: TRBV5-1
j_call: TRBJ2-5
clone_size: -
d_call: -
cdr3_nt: TGCGCCAGCAGCTTGGACAGGGCACAAGAGACCCAGTACTTC
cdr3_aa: CASSLDRAQETQYF

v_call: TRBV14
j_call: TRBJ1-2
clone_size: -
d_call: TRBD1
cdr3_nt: TGTGCCAGCAGCAGACAGGGGGGCTATGGCTACACCTTC
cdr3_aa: CASSRQGGYGYTF

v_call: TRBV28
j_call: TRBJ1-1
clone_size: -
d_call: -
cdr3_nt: TGTGCCAGCAGTTTAAGACAGACGAACACTGAAGCTTTCTTT
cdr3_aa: CASSLRQTNTEAFF

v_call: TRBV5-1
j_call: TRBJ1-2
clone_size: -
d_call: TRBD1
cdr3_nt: TGCGCCAGCAGCTTGGCCGCCGGGACAGGGAACTATGGCTACACCTTC
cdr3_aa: CASSLAAGTGNYGYTF

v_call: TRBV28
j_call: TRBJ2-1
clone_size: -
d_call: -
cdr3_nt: TGTGCCAGCAGTTTCGGGACTCTCATTAGCAATGAGCAGTTCTTC
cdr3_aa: CASSFGTLISNEQFF

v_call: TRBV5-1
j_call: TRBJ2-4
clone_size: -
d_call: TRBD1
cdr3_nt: TGCGCCAGCAGCTTGGAAGGGGGCCTTAAAAACATTCAGTACTTC
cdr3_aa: CASSLEGGLKNIQYF

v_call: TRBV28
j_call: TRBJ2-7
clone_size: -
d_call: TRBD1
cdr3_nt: TGTGCCAGCAGTCCGACAGGGGGCTCCTACGAGCAGTACTTC
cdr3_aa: CASSPTGGSYEQYF

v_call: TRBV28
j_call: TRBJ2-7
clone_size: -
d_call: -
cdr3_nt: TGTGCCAGCAGTTACCATTTTCGCGAGCAGTACTTC
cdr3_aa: CASSYHFREQYF

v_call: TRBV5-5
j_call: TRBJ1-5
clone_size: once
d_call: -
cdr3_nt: TGTGCCAGCAGCTTGGACTTGAGCAATCAGCCCCAGCATTTT
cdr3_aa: CASSLDLSNQPQHF

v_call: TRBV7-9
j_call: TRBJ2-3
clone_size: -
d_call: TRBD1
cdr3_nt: TGTGCCAGCACCAGGGACAGGGCTGGCACAGATACGCAGTATTTT
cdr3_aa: CASTRDRAGTDTQYF

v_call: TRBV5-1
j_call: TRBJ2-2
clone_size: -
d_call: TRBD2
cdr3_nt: TGCGCCAGCAGCTTGGGGCGGGAGGACACCGGGGAGCTGTTTTTT
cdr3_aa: CASSLGREDTGELFF

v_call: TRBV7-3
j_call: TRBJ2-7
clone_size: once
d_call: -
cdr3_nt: TGTGCCAGCAGCCAGGAGACCGCCTACGAGCAGTACTTC
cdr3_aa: CASSQETAYEQYF

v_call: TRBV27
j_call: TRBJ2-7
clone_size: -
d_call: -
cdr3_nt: TGTGCCACGGGTGGGGGCGGAGCCTACGAGCAGTACTTC
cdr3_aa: CATGGGGAYEQYF

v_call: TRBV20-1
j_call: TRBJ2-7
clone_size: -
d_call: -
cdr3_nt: TGCAGTGCTCTCTCCTACGAGCAGTACTTC
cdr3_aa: CSALSYEQYF

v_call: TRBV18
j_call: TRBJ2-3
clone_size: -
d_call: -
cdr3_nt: TGTGCCAGCCGACCCCAGGGCGGTAGCACAGATACGCAGTATTTT
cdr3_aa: CASRPQGGSTDTQYF

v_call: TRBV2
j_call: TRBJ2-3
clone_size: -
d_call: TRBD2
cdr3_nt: TGTGCCAGTGTCCGGGGGGACGGCGTAGGTACGCAGTATTTT
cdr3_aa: CASVRGDGVGTQYF

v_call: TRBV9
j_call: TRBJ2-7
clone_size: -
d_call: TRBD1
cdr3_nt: TGTGCCAGCAGCGTAGGTAGGGACAGGGGCTACGAGCAGTACTTC
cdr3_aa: CASSVGRDRGYEQYF

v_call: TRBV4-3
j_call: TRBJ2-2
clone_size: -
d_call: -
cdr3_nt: TGCGCCAGCACTAGCATAGGCACCGGGGAGCTGTTTTTT
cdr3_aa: CASTSIGTGELFF

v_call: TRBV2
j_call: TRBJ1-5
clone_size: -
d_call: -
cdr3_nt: TGTGCCAGCAGGGCCGAAGGGGGGAGCAATCAGCCCCAGCATTTT
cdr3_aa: CASRAEGGSNQPQHF

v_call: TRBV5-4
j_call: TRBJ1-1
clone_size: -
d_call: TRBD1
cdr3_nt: TGTGCCAGCACCCGGACAGGGTTCGCTGACACTGAAGCTTTCTTT
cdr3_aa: CASTRTGFADTEAFF

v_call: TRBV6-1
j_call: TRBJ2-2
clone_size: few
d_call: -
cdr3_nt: TGTGCCAGCAGGAAGGAACTAGCGAACACCGGGGAGCTGTTTTTT
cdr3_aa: CASRKELANTGELFF

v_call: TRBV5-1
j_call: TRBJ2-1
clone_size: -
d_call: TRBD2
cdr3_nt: TGCGCCAGTCAGCGGGACTGGTCCTACAATGAGCAGTTCTTC
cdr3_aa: CASQRDWSYNEQFF

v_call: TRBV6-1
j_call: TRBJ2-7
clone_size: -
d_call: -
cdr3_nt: TGTGCCAGCAGTGAAGCCGGCAGCTACGAGCAGTACTTC
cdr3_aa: CASSEAGSYEQYF

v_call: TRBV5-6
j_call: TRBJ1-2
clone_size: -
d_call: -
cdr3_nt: TGTGCCAGCAGCTCGACTCGAGAGGGGACCTTTGGCTATGGCTACACCTTC
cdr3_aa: CASSSTREGTFGYGYTF

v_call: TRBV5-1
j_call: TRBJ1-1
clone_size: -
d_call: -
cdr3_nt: TGCGCCAGCAGCTTGACATACATGAACACTGAAGCTTTCTTT
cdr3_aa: CASSLTYMNTEAFF

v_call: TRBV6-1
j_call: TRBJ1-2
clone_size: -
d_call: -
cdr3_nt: TGTGCCAGCAGTGAAGCATGGGGGCGGTATGGCTACACCTTC
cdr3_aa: CASSEAWGRYGYTF

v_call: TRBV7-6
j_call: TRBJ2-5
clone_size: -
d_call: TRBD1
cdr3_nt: TGTGCCAGCAGCTTAGTGACAGGGCAAGAGACCCAGTACTTC
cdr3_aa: CASSLVTGQETQYF

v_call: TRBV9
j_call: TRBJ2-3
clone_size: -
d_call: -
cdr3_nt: TGTGCCAGCAGCAAACCCTCCGCAGATACGCAGTATTTT
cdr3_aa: CASSKPSADTQYF

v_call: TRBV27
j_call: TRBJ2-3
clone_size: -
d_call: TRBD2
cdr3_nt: TGTGCCAGCAGTTTAAGGTCTAGCGGGAGATCCAGAGCCACAGATACGCAGTATTTT
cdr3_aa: CASSLRSSGRSRATDTQYF

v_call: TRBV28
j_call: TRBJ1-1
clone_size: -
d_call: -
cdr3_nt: TGTGCCAGCCCCGGGCCAGGAACAACTGAAGCTTTCTTT
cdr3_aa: CASPGPGTTEAFF

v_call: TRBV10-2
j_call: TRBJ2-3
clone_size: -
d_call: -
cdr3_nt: TGCGCCAGCAGTGAAAGCCTAGCCCTCACAGATACGCAGTATTTT
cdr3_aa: CASSESLALTDTQYF

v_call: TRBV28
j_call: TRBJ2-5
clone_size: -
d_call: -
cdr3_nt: TGTGCCAGCAGCGGTATTCAAGAGACCCAGTACTTC
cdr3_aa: CASSGIQETQYF

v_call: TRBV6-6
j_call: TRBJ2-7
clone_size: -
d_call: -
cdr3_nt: TGTGCCAGCACCTACCAGAGCTCCTACGAGCAGTACTTC
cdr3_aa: CASTYQSSYEQYF

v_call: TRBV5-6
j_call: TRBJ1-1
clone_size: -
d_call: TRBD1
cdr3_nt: TGTGCCAGCAGCGAGACAGGGGGCGGAGGAACTGAAGCTTTCTTT
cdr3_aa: CASSETGGGGTEAFF

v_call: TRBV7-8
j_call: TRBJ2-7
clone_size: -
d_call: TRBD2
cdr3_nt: TGTGCCAGCAGCCAAGTCCTAGCGGGTACCTACGAGCAGTACTTC
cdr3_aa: CASSQVLAGTYEQYF

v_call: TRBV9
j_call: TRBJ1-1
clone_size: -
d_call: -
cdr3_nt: TGTGCCAGCAGCCCTCTAACAGGGACCACTGAAGCTTTCTTT
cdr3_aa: CASSPLTGTTEAFF

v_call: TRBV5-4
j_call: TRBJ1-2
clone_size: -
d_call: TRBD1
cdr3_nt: TGTGCCAGCACCGTCACACAGGGGGCGCGGGTCGGGTTTTCTGGCTACACCTTC
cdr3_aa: CASTVTQGARVGFSGYTF

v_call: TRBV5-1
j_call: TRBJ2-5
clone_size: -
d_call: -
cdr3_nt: TGCGCCAGCAGCCCATCGGTCGGCGGGACGGAGACCCAGTACTTC
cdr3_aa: CASSPSVGGTETQYF